The 23 T cell receptor beta chains listed next were all sequenced from one sample in a study of T cells in Graves' hyperthyroidism and ophthalmopathy. Researchers took RNA transcripts and amplified the TCR beta CDR3 regions from them. First-round RT-PCR targeting the TCR CDR3 was performed with the HTBI primer set. MiXCR, run by TCRdb on the multiplex PCR reads, gives a single entry per CDR3 protein. Of 540,000 or so distinct CDR3 sequences in the sample, more than 45% were seen once. The source material was peripheral blood or thyroid tissue (not recorded which). The receptors were gathered from an adult woman with Graves' disease, either hyperthyroidism or ophthalmopathy (not recorded which).

This chain joins TRBV6-6 and TRBJ2-5; TRBD1 might be the D (6 bases). The CDR3 extends over 14 amino acids. The germline CDR1 and CDR2 sequences are MNHNY and SVGAGI (reference sequence). The V and J ends lost 5 bases and 5 bases respectively, with 15 bases between them. CDR3 residues: CASSPKQGSETQYF. The CDR3 DNA reads TGTGCCAGCAGTCCCAAACAGGGCTCGGAGACCCAGTACTTC.

The J gene is TRBJ2-7, the V gene TRBV6-2 or TRBV6-3; D gene ambiguous. The germline CDR1 and CDR2 sequences are MNHEY and SVGEGT. The CDR3 consists of 13 residues. V lost 3 bases and J 3 bases, leaving 9 bases between the germline ends. The CDR3, as DNA: TGTGCCAGCAGTTATCTTGCGAACTACGAGCAGTACTTC. Its translation is CASSYLANYEQYF.

This chain joins TRBV29-1 and TRBJ2-1, with a tentative D call TRBD1 (5 bases). CDR1 and CDR2 (germline): SQVTM, ANQGSEA. The V gene lost 4 bases and the J gene lost 9 bases, with 13 bases spanning the gap. The CDR3 length is 12 residues. In nucleotides, the CDR3 is TGCAGCGTTGTGGGGCTCTCGGTTGAGCAGTTCTTC. Translation: CSVVGLSVEQFF.

Ten or more counts support this clonotype. This rearrangement joins TRBV12-3 or TRBV12-4 to TRBJ2-2; D remains unclear. The CDR3 loop spans 14 amino acids. V lost 2 bases and J lost 0, with 4 bases in between. This CDR3 is CASSLLSNTGELFF. The CDR3 DNA reads as TGTGCCAGCAGTTTACTCTCGAACACCGGGGAGCTGTTTTTT.

This clonotype was detected many times. V and J are TRBV5-1 and TRBJ2-5, with 8 bases aligning to TRBD1. CDR1 is SGHRS, CDR2 YFSETQ, per germline. The CDR3 spans 15 residues. V trimming: 0 bases; J trimming: 5 bases; junction bases outside the gene matches: 6. The chain's CDR3 is CASSLEGQVWETQYF. The CDR3 DNA is TGCGCCAGCAGCTTGGAGGGACAGGTCTGGGAGACCCAGTACTTC.

This clonotype has ten or more counts. The rearrangement uses TRBV2 and TRBJ1-5, with a tentative D call TRBD1 (6 bases). The CDR3 totals 14 residues. The V gene lost 3 bases and the J gene lost 6 bases, with 12 bases spanning the gap. The germline V gene has CDR1 SNHLY and CDR2 FYNNEI. The DNA of the CDR3 is TGTGCCAGCAGTGACCCTACAGGGCGTCAGCCCCAGCATTTT. This sequence encodes CASSDPTGRQPQHF. The full variable domain, with the rest looked up from reference TRBV2 and TRBJ1-5, is EPEVTQTPSHQVTQMGQEVILRCVPISNHLYFYWYRQILGQKVEFLVSFYNNEISEKSEIFDDQFSVERPDGSNFTLKIRSTKLEDSAMYFCASSDPTGRQPQHFGDGTRLSIL.

This clonotype appeared a few times. J is TRBJ2-3 and V is TRBV10-3; D unresolved. From germline, CDR1 is ENHRY and CDR2 SYGVKD. The CDR3 runs to 15 residues. The V gene lost 5 bases and the J gene lost 3 bases, with 15 bases spanning the gap. The CDR3 sequence: CAISSPTEATDTQYF. The DNA for the CDR3 is TGTGCCATCAGTTCCCCTACCGAGGCTACAGATACGCAGTATTTT.

The rearrangement joins TRBV7-9 to TRBJ2-5; tentative D call: TRBD2 (6 bases). Germline CDR1 and CDR2: SEHNR and FQNEAQ (reference sequence). The ends were cut back, 0 bases at V and 4 bases at J, with 12 bases in the middle. The length of the CDR3 is 15 residues. CDR3 DNA: TGTGCCAGCAGCTTAGCGGGGGGACTTACAGAGACCCAGTACTTC. The encoded protein is CASSLAGGLTETQYF.

The chain links TRBV9 to TRBJ2-5, with 8 bases matching TRBD2. The CDR3 loop spans 17 amino acids. V shed 1 base, J shed 1 base, and the junction held 9 bases outside the gene matches. CDR1 and CDR2 from the germline V gene are SGDLS and YYNGEE. The CDR3 bases are TGTGCCAGCAGCGTATTTCGGGGGGGCCTCGGCCAAGAGACCCAGTACTTC. Amino acids: CASSVFRGGLGQETQYF.

The table lists this clonotype with many counts. This sequence joins TRBV27 and TRBJ2-7, with 9 nucleotides matching TRBD2. J was trimmed by 3 bases and V by 8 bases; bases with no gene match: 11. The CDR3 is 15 amino acids. CDR1 is MNHEY, CDR2 SMNVEV, per germline (reference sequence). The CDR3 DNA reads as TGTGCCAGCTCTACGGCGGGAGGGGCTCGCTACGAGCAGTACTTC. It is translated as CASSTAGGARYEQYF.

The chain combines TRBV10-3 with TRBJ2-5; D is uncertain. In germline, CDR1 is ENHRY, CDR2 SYGVKD. Trimming took off 5 bases at V and 0 bases at J, with 10 bases between the two ends. The CDR3 has 14 amino acids. The CDR3: CAISQYVYQETQYF. In DNA, the CDR3 is TGTGCCATCAGTCAGTACGTGTACCAAGAGACCCAGTACTTC.

The table lists this clonotype with a few counts. Here the CDR3 reads CASSAVGTTGNTIYF. The CDR3 DNA reads TGTGCCAGCAGCGCGGTGGGGACAACCGGAAACACCATATATTTT. V usage is TRBV9 and J usage is TRBJ1-3; the D gene is possibly TRBD1 (6 bases). V lost 3 bases and J 4 bases, leaving 14 bases between the germline ends. The CDR3 length is 15 residues. CDR1 SGDLS and CDR2 YYNGEE come from the germline V gene. The whole variable domain, filled in from reference TRBV9 and TRBJ1-3, reads DSGVTQTPKHLITATGQRVTLRCSPRSGDLSVYWYQQSLDQGLQFLIQYYNGEERAKGNILERFSAQQFPDLHSELNLSSLELGDSALYFCASSAVGTTGNTIYFGEGSWLTVV.

V and J are TRBV6-1 and TRBJ2-5, with a tentative D call TRBD2 (6 bases). This CDR3 is built from 13 residues. Per the germline V gene, CDR1 is MNHNS and CDR2 is SASEGT. Trimming removed 8 bases at V and 5 bases at J, with 15 bases between. CDR3 amino acids: CASLGNAGETQYF. The CDR3 coding sequence is TGTGCCAGCCTAGGCAATGCGGGGGAGACCCAGTACTTC.

This clonotype was found many times. At one of its ends the junction is not consistent with the germline gene, which may arise from a read error. The rearrangement uses TRBV5-1 and TRBJ1-1; 11 nucleotides line up with TRBD1. This CDR3 comprises 14 residues. Germline values: CDR1 SGHRS, CDR2 YFSETQ. The chain's CDR3 is CASSSGTGGTEAFF. The CDR3 nucleotides are TGTGCCAGCAGTTCCGGGACAGGGGGCACTGAAGCTTTCTTT.

This clonotype was picked up many times. The chain couples TRBV20-1 to TRBJ2-5; the D gene is possibly TRBD2 (6 bases). The germline CDR1 and CDR2 sequences are DFQATT and SNEGSKA (reference sequence). The CDR3 has 14 residues. Trimming took off 0 bases at V and 2 bases at J, with 10 bases between the two ends. The CDR3 reads CSARDISGQETQYF. DNA for the CDR3: TGCAGTGCTAGAGATATTAGCGGACAAGAGACCCAGTACTTC.

Ten or more counts support this clonotype. The rearrangement joins TRBV5-1 to TRBJ2-7; D might be TRBD1 or TRBD2, each matching 5 bases. There are 14 residues in the CDR3. Looked up from germline, CDR1 is SGHRS and CDR2 is YFSETQ. The V end lost 4 bases, the J end lost 5 bases, and 16 bases lay between the germline ends. For the CDR3, the DNA is TGCGCCAGCAGCCCGGACGGGACGGGGCACGAGCAGTACTTC. The encoded protein is CASSPDGTGHEQYF.

The chain combines TRBV7-8 with TRBJ1-1; TRBD1 matches 9 bases. The CDR3 has 11 residues. With V trimmed by 6 bases and J by 11 bases, 4 bases remained unmatched. From germline, CDR1 is SGHVS and CDR2 FQNEAQ. The CDR3 DNA follows: TGTGCCAGCAGACAGGGGGCTTTGGCTTTCTTT. Its translation: CASRQGALAFF.

CDR3 DNA: TGTGCCATTAGAGCGGACAACACTGAAGCTTTCTTT. It encodes CAIRADNTEAFF. This sequence joins TRBV19 and TRBJ1-1; no firm D call. V lost 10 bases to trimming and J lost 2 bases, with 11 bases between them. Germline lookup yields CDR1 LNHDA and CDR2 SQIVND (reference sequence). The CDR3 is 12 residues long.

This chain joins TRBV7-2 and TRBJ2-7; D call uncertain. Germline values: CDR1 SGHTA, CDR2 FQGNSA. Trimming pared 2 bases from V and 7 bases from J, leaving 9 bases between. The CDR3 totals 12 residues. The CDR3 reads CASSLTQWEQYF. The CDR3 DNA follows: TGTGCCAGCAGCTTAACCCAGTGGGAGCAGTACTTC.

This clonotype was seen more than once but under ten times. This chain joins TRBV7-6 and TRBJ2-5; 10 bases are a match to TRBD2. The J call may be in error: the DNA end matches TRBJ2-1 better. Germline assignment: CDR1 SGHVS and CDR2 FNYEAQ. The CDR3 covers 15 residues. The CDR3 sequence is CASSAGLAEGNEQFF. The CDR3 DNA follows: TGTGCCAGCAGCGCCGGACTAGCGGAGGGGAATGAGCAGTTCTTC.

The gene calls are TRBV12-3 or TRBV12-4 and TRBJ1-6, with 7 bases aligning to TRBD1. Unmatched junction bases numbered 8, after V lost 6 bases and J lost 9 bases. The CDR3 sequence is 14 residues long. The CDR3: CASSIDRDFSPLHF. CDR3 nucleotides: TGTGCCAGCAGCATCGACAGGGATTTTTCACCCCTCCACTTT.

CDR3 DNA: TGTGCCATCAGTGAGTCGGGCAGGGGGTCCGAGCAGTACTTC. Translating it yields CAISESGRGSEQYF. The rearrangement uses TRBV10-3 and TRBJ2-7; 7 bases agree with TRBD1. CDR3 length: 14 residues. Germline CDR1 ENHRY, CDR2 SYGVKD. With 0 bases clipped from V and 6 bases from J, the junction kept 5 bases outside the gene matches.

The CDR3 DNA is TGTGCCAGCAGTATGCCGGGACTGATCACAGATACGCAGTATTTT. Residues: CASSMPGLITDTQYF. The genes are TRBV11-2 and TRBJ2-3, with D possibly TRBD2 on 6 matching bases. Germline CDR1 SGHAT, CDR2 FQNNGV. Trimming left V 6 bases short and J 2 bases short, with 15 bases between. The CDR3 length is 15 residues. The whole variable domain, remainder taken from reference TRBV11-2 and TRBJ2-3, is EAGVAQSPRYKIIEKRQSVAFWCNPISGHATLYWYQQILGQGPKLLIQFQNNGVVDDSQLPKDRFSAERLKGVDSTLKIQPAKLEDSAVYLCASSMPGLITDTQYFGPGTRLTVL.